Listed here are 18 T cell receptor beta chains from one sample, sequenced in a study of OX40 agonist ivuxolimab in advanced cancers. The repertoire was sequenced with immunoSEQ multiplex PCR; TCRdb's copy has only in-frame clones and lacks some. The sample includes 65,000 to 80,000 clones, around 86% of them seen just once. The specimen comprised CD4+ or CD8+ T cells sorted from blood, sampled in a trial of the OX40 agonist ivuxolimab. These receptors were collected from an adult with an advanced solid tumor such as melanoma, head and neck, liver or kidney cancer.

This clone showed up just a few times. The J gene is TRBJ1-2, the V gene TRBV19, with TRBD1 matching over 7 bases. After removal of 5 bases from V and 8 bases from J, the junction contained 2 bases not matched to a gene. Germline V gene lookup returns CDR1 LNHDA and CDR2 SQIVND (reference sequence). The CDR3 runs to 11 residues. The DNA of the CDR3 is TGTGCCAGTAGTTACAGGGGAGGCTACACCTTC. Translation gives CASSYRGGYTF.

The chain links TRBV19 to TRBJ2-3; possibly TRBD2 for D (6 bases). The CDR3 has 16 residues. Trimming took 7 bases from V and 5 from J, leaving 22 bases between them. Germline V gives CDR1 LNHDA, CDR2 SQIVND (reference sequence). In DNA, the CDR3 is TGTGCCAGTACCCCGGGGGACTCAATAGGTCAAGATACGCAGTATTTT. It codes for CASTPGDSIGQDTQYF.

V gene TRBV11-2 combines with J gene TRBJ2-1; 8 nucleotides line up with TRBD2. CDR3 length equals 15 residues. Germline V CDR1 and CDR2: SGHAT, FQNNGV. V shed 1 base and J 3 bases; nucleotides not matched to a gene: 2. The CDR3 DNA reads as TGTGCCAGCAGCTTAGGCGCGGGAGGCTACAATGAGCAGTTCTTC. It specifies CASSLGAGGYNEQFF.

The gene calls are TRBV4-2 and TRBJ2-7; TRBD1 might be the D (6 bases). The V gene's germline CDR1 is LGHNA and CDR2 YNFKEQ. V lost 5 bases, J lost 2 bases, and 16 bases lay in between. The CDR3 consists of 15 residues. The CDR3 protein is CASSLEGGMTYEQYF. The CDR3 DNA sequence: TGTGCCAGCAGCTTGGAAGGGGGAATGACCTACGAGCAGTACTTC.

About this clone: The sample holds other DNA sequences that translate to the same CDR3. The chain couples TRBV7-9 to TRBJ1-2; D perhaps matches TRBD1 (6 bases). This CDR3 has 16 amino acids. Trimming cost V 3 bases and J 7 bases, with 21 bases left between them. CDR1 and CDR2 (germline): SEHNR, FQNEAQ (reference sequence). CDR3 loop: CASSLAGGGPGGGYTF. In DNA form, the CDR3 reads TGTGCCAGCAGCTTGGCCGGGGGGGGGCCGGGCGGTGGCTACACCTTC.

This sequence joins TRBV2 and TRBJ2-2, with D perhaps given as TRBD1 or TRBD2 (5 bases each). CDR3 length equals 15 residues. CDR1 and CDR2 (germline): SNHLY, FYNNEI. V was cut by 7 bases and J by 0 bases, with 12 bases left in between. The CDR3 reads CASTSRDANTGELFF. CDR3 bases: TGTGCCAGCACTTCCCGGGACGCGAACACCGGGGAGCTGTTTTTT.

Notes on this clone: Relative to the germline gene, one junction end is altered; a read error may explain this. The identical CDR3 is also encoded by other nucleotide sequences in the sample. The chain links TRBV5-6 to TRBJ2-3; weak D call: TRBD2 (7 bases). Looked up from germline, CDR1 is SGHDT and CDR2 is YYEEEE. This CDR3 comprises 12 residues. CDR3 nucleotides: TGTGCCAGCAGCCACGGGACGGGGGGCGAGGATTTT. It is translated as CASSHGTGGEDF.

This rearrangement joins TRBV18 to TRBJ2-5, with 13 bases that match TRBD2. Germline CDR1 is KGHSH and CDR2 is LQKENI. The CDR3 contains 16 residues. Losses at the gene ends were 6 bases for V and 8 bases for J; bases not matched to a gene: 12. The CDR3 DNA follows: TGTGCCAGCTCCCCATCCGGGACTAGCGGGGCGGGCACCCAGTACTTC. Amino acid sequence: CASSPSGTSGAGTQYF.

This clone was seen just once. The identical CDR3 is also encoded by other nucleotide sequences in the sample. V gene TRBV7-2 combines with J gene TRBJ2-3; D not resolved. Germline loops: CDR1 SGHTA, CDR2 FQGNSA. This CDR3 comprises 13 residues. The germline V and J ends were trimmed by 5 bases and 3 bases, with 9 bases remaining between them. DNA of the CDR3: TGTGCCAGCAGCCTCGACGGAACAGATACGCAGTATTTT. Protein sequence: CASSLDGTDTQYF.

V usage is TRBV6-1 and J usage is TRBJ2-1; 9 nucleotides align to TRBD1. After removal of 0 bases from V and 5 bases from J, the junction contained 5 bases not matched to a gene. The CDR3 length is 16 residues. Germline V gene data show CDR1 as MNHNS and CDR2 as SASEGT. The CDR3, as DNA: TGTGCCAGCAGTGAAGCGCTCGGACAGGGGAACAATGAGCAGTTCTTC. It translates to CASSEALGQGNNEQFF.

This clone was seen a handful of times. This chain joins TRBV7-9 and TRBJ1-1; D not certain. Germline assignment: CDR1 SEHNR and CDR2 FQNEAQ (reference sequence). V was trimmed by 1 base and J by 3 bases, leaving 9 bases between them. This CDR3 comprises 14 residues. The CDR3 loop reads CASSLGGLDTEAFF. The DNA for the CDR3 is TGTGCCAGCAGCTTAGGGGGTCTTGACACTGAAGCTTTCTTT.

The gene calls are TRBV29-1 and TRBJ2-1; 7 nucleotides line up with TRBD1. The V segment lost 5 bases and the J segment 3 bases; nucleotides outside the gene matches: 7. The CDR3 has 14 amino acids. Germline V lookup: CDR1 SQVTM, CDR2 ANQGSEA. Written as DNA, the CDR3 is TGCAGCGTTCAAGGGGGCGCGGGCTACAATGAGCAGTTCTTC. Its protein is CSVQGGAGYNEQFF.

The rearrangement links TRBV7-7 to TRBJ2-3; TRBD2 matches 14 bases. J gave up 3 bases and V 5 bases, and 4 bases lay outside the gene matches. This CDR3 comprises 16 residues. Per the germline V gene, CDR1 is SSHAT and CDR2 is FNYEAQ (reference sequence). The DNA for the CDR3 is TGTGCCAGCAGCCAGGGACTAGCGGGAGAGACAGATACGCAGTATTTT. It yields the protein CASSQGLAGETDTQYF.

V usage is TRBV5-1 and J usage is TRBJ2-2; TRBD1 agrees at 8 bases. Germline V lookup: CDR1 SGHRS, CDR2 YFSETQ. V lost 4 bases to trimming and J lost 4 bases; unmatched junction nucleotides: 6. CDR3 length: 15 residues. The CDR3 sequence: CASSHRTGPTGELFF. The CDR3 DNA is TGCGCCAGCAGCCATCGGACAGGGCCCACCGGGGAGCTGTTTTTT.

The CDR3, as DNA: TGTGCCAGCAGGCCAGGACAGTCAACTAATGAAAAACTGTTTTTT. This gives the protein CASRPGQSTNEKLFF. The chain couples TRBV4-2 to TRBJ1-4, with D possibly TRBD1 on 6 matching bases. This CDR3 spans 15 amino acids. V shed 6 bases and J shed 0 bases, with 11 bases lying between them. Looked up from germline, CDR1 is LGHNA and CDR2 is YNFKEQ.

J is TRBJ1-5 and V is TRBV5-1; 8 bases align to TRBD1. CDR1 is SGHRS and CDR2 is YFSETQ in the germline V gene. J was trimmed by 6 bases and V by 4 bases; bases with no gene match: 6. This CDR3 comprises 14 residues. The CDR3 DNA follows: TGCGCCAGCAGCAACGGAGACAGGGGTCAGCCCCAGCATTTT. Protein product: CASSNGDRGQPQHF.

The chain combines TRBV10-3 with TRBJ1-1; D gene ambiguous. The germline V and J ends were trimmed by 2 bases and 0 bases, with 4 bases remaining between them. This CDR3 contains 13 residues. Germline-derived CDR1 and CDR2 are ENHRY and SYGVKD. DNA for the CDR3: TGTGCCATCAGTGAGAGCTTGAACACTGAAGCTTTCTTT. It is translated as CAISESLNTEAFF.

J is TRBJ2-7 and V is TRBV27, with TRBD1 matching over 9 bases. V lost 5 bases to trimming and J lost 4 bases; unmatched junction nucleotides: 9. The CDR3 is made up of 15 amino acids. CDR1 and CDR2 (germline): MNHEY, SMNVEV (reference sequence). As DNA, the CDR3 is TGTGCCAGCAGTCCCGGACAGGGGATGAAATACGAGCAGTACTTC. This codes for CASSPGQGMKYEQYF.